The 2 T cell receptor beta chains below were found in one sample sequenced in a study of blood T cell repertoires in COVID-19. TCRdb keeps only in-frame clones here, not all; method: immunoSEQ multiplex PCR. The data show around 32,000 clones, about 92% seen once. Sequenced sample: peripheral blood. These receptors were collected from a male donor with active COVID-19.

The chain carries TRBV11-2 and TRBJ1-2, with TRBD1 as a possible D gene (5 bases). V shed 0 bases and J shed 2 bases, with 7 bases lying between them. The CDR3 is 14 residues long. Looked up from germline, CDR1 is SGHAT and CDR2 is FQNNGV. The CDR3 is CASSLEGGNYGYTF. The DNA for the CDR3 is TGTGCCAGCAGCTTAGAGGGGGGGAACTATGGCTACACCTTC.

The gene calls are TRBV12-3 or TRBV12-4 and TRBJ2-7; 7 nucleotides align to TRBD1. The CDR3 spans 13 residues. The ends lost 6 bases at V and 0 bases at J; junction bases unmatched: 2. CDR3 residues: CASRRDSSYEQYF. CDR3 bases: TGTGCCAGCAGGAGGGACAGCTCCTACGAGCAGTACTTC.